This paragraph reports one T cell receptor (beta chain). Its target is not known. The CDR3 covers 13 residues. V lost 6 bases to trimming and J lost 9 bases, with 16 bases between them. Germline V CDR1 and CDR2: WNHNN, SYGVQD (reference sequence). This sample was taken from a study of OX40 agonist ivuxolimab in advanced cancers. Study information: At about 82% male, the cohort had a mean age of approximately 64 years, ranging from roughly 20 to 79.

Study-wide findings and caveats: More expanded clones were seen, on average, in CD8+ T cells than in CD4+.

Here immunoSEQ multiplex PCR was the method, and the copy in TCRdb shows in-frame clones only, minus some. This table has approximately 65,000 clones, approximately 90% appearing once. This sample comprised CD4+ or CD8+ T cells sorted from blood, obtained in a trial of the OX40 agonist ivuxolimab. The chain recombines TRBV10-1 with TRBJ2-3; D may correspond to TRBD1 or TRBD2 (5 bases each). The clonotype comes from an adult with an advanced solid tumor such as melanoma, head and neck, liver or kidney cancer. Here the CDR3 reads CASRSSGEGTQYF. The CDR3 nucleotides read TGCGCCAGCAGGTCGAGCGGTGAGGGGACGCAGTATTTT.